The rows below give T cell receptor beta chains drawn from one sample of a study of cytomegalovirus exposure and HLA in healthy donors. Method: immunoSEQ multiplex PCR; TCRdb's copy keeps in-frame clones and lacks some. The data hold some 190,000 clones, with 81% observed a single time. Sequencing was carried out using PBMCs. These receptors were taken from a man younger than 35 in good health and CMV-seronegative. The CDR3 runs from the conserved cysteine through the conserved F or W. The D gene is left open where the match is weak. Part of the rows lack a size; the others show once, few, many or a class for expanded clones.

. | . | TRBJ2-5 | TRBV18 | CASSPRGRGGQETQYF | TGTGCCAGCTCACCGAGAGGTAGAGGAGGCCAAGAGACCCAGTACTTC
. | . | TRBJ2-1 | TRBV12-5 | CASGLPDNEQFF | TGTGCTAGTGGTTTGCCGGACAATGAGCAGTTCTTC
. | . | TRBJ1-1 | TRBV27 | CASSYIEPRGAAFF | TGTGCCAGCAGTTATATAGAACCCAGGGGAGCAGCTTTCTTT
. | . | TRBJ2-2 | TRBV4-3 | CASSQVLGYTGELFF | TGCGCCAGCAGCCAAGTTCTCGGGTACACCGGGGAGCTGTTTTTT
few | TRBD2 | TRBJ2-3 | TRBV5-1 | CASSLGMTLLAGSTDTQYF | TGCGCCAGCAGCTTGGGGATGACCCTACTAGCGGGGAGCACAGATACGCAGTATTTT
few | . | TRBJ2-1 | TRBV4-1 | CASSHSNEQFF | TGCGCCAGCAGCCATAGCAATGAGCAGTTCTTC
. | . | TRBJ1-1 | TRBV18 | CASSPSHLNTEAFF | TGTGCCAGCTCACCGTCCCACTTGAACACTGAAGCTTTCTTT
. | . | TRBJ1-6 | TRBV20-1 | CSATREGSLHF | TGCAGTGCGACTCGGGAGGGGTCCCTCCACTTT
once | . | TRBJ2-2 | TRBV27 | CATPWLEGGELFF | TGTGCCACCCCTTGGCTTGAGGGCGGGGAGCTGTTTTTT
. | . | TRBJ1-1 | TRBV5-1 | CASSLATGNTEAFF | TGCGCCAGCAGCTTGGCCACGGGGAACACTGAAGCTTTCTTT
. | . | TRBJ2-3 | TRBV12-5 | CASALFGTDTQYF | TGTGCTAGTGCCCTGTTTGGCACAGATACGCAGTATTTT
few | TRBD1 | TRBJ1-5 | TRBV9 | CASSPGTGRNQPQHF | TGTGCCAGCAGCCCCGGGACAGGGCGCAATCAGCCCCAGCATTTT
. | TRBD2 | TRBJ2-7 | TRBV15 | CATSRVRLAGEHEQYF | TGTGCCACCAGCAGAGTACGCCTAGCGGGAGAACACGAGCAGTACTTC
. | . | TRBJ1-1 | TRBV19 | CASSSPVMINTEAFF | TGTGCCAGTAGTTCCCCGGTCATGATTAACACTGAAGCTTTCTTT
. | . | TRBJ2-7 | TRBV18 | CASSPSSYEQYF | TGTGCCAGCTCACCGAGCTCCTACGAGCAGTACTTC
. | TRBD1 | TRBJ2-7 | TRBV6-5 | CASSYSGTGSYEQYF | TGTGCCAGCAGTTACTCTGGGACAGGATCTTACGAGCAGTACTTC
. | . | TRBJ2-5 | TRBV5-1 | CASSPDRGLQETQYF | TGCGCCAGCAGCCCCGACAGGGGACTACAAGAGACCCAGTACTTC
. | . | TRBJ2-1 | TRBV18 | CASSLSGESEQFF | TGTGCCAGCTCACTGTCCGGGGAGAGTGAGCAGTTCTTC
once | . | TRBJ1-4 | TRBV7-9 | CASSLDGPGEGEKLFF | TGTGCCAGCAGCTTAGATGGTCCGGGGGAAGGGGAAAAACTGTTTTTT
once | . | TRBJ2-5 | TRBV6-5 | CASSPQQGAAETQYF | TGTGCCAGCAGCCCCCAACAGGGTGCCGCGGAGACCCAGTACTTC
. | . | TRBJ2-7 | TRBV30 | CAWRGLTPYEQYF | TGTGCCTGGAGGGGACTGACACCCTACGAGCAGTACTTC
. | TRBD1 | TRBJ2-1 | TRBV5-6 | CASSPSPGTGINEQFF | TGTGCCAGCAGCCCCTCCCCCGGGACAGGGATTAATGAGCAGTTCTTC
. | TRBD1 | TRBJ1-2 | TRBV4-1 | CASSQVGDRVGLYGYTF | TGCGCCAGCAGCCAAGTTGGGGACAGGGTGGGTCTCTATGGCTACACCTTC
. | . | TRBJ2-7 | TRBV4-2 | CASSLGTSSYEQYF | TGTGCCAGCAGCCTCGGGACTTCCTCCTACGAGCAGTACTTC
. | TRBD2 | TRBJ2-7 | TRBV28 | CASKQTSTSGSYEQYF | TGTGCCAGCAAACAGACCTCGACTAGCGGTTCCTACGAGCAGTACTTC
. | TRBD2 | TRBJ2-5 | TRBV7-8 | CASSPTGLAGEETQYF | TGTGCCAGCAGCCCAACGGGACTAGCGGGAGAAGAGACCCAGTACTTC
. | TRBD1 | TRBJ2-1 | TRBV5-4 | CASSLMGTVLNEQFF | TGTGCCAGCAGCTTAATGGGGACAGTACTCAATGAGCAGTTCTTC
. | TRBD2 | TRBJ2-3 | TRBV30 | CACATSGSARGDTQYF | TGTGCCTGCGCGACTAGCGGGAGCGCGAGGGGAGATACGCAGTATTTT
. | . | TRBJ2-5 | TRBV28 | CASSSPAKTQYF | TGTGCCAGCAGTTCTCCTGCGAAGACCCAGTACTTC
few | . | TRBJ2-7 | TRBV4-3 | CASSRTTGTYEQYF | TGCGCCAGCAGCCGAACGACAGGTACCTACGAGCAGTACTTC
. | . | TRBJ1-3 | TRBV7-3 | CASSLSGDSGNTIYF | TGTGCCAGCAGCTTATCAGGGGACTCTGGAAACACCATATATTTT
. | . | TRBJ2-3 | TRBV4-3 | CASSQDRGGNTDTQYF | TGCGCCAGCAGCCAAGATAGGGGGGGGAACACAGATACGCAGTATTTT
. | . | TRBJ1-2 | TRBV2 | CASSFRFGYTF | TGTGCCAGCTCTTTCAGGTTCGGCTACACCTTC
. | TRBD2 | TRBJ2-1 | TRBV27 | CASIHTGEGTHEQFF | TGTGCCAGCATCCATACGGGGGAGGGAACCCATGAGCAGTTCTTC
. | TRBD2 | TRBJ2-2 | TRBV7-2 | CASSSPSGSRNTGELFF | TGTGCCAGCAGCTCCCCAAGCGGGAGTAGGAACACCGGGGAGCTGTTTTTT
. | . | TRBJ2-2 | TRBV19 | CASTTRGPRVGELFF | TGTGCCAGTACCACCAGAGGTCCCAGGGTCGGGGAGCTGTTTTTT
. | . | TRBJ2-1 | TRBV27 | CASSSTSYRHERNEQFF | TGTGCCAGCAGTTCGACCTCGTACAGGCATGAACGCAATGAGCAGTTCTTC
. | . | TRBJ2-7 | TRBV11-2 | CASSLYGGSYEQYF | TGTGCCAGCAGCTTGTACGGCGGCTCCTACGAGCAGTACTTC
. | TRBD1 | TRBJ1-5 | TRBV7-2 | CASSVRQGDQPQHF | TGTGCCAGCAGCGTAAGACAGGGGGATCAGCCCCAGCATTTT
. | TRBD1 | TRBJ1-2 | TRBV6-6 | CASSRSTGDYGYTF | TGTGCCAGCAGTCGCTCAACAGGGGACTATGGCTACACCTTC
. | TRBD2 | TRBJ2-2 | TRBV7-8 | CASSFGGRNTGELFF | TGTGCCAGCAGCTTCGGCGGGAGAAACACCGGGGAGCTGTTTTTT